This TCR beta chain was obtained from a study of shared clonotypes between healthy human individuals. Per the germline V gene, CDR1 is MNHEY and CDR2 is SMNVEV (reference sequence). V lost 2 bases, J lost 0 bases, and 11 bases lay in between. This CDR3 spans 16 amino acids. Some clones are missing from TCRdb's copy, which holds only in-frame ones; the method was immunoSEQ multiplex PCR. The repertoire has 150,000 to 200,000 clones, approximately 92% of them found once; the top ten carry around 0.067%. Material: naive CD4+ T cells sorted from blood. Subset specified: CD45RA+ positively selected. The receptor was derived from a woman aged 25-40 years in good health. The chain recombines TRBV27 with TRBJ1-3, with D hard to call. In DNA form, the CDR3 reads TGTGCCAGCAGTTTACGTGGCGGGAACTCTGGAAACACCATATATTTT. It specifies CASSLRGGNSGNTIYF.